Given below is one TCR beta chain in context. Its cognate antigen is unknown. These data belong to a study of T cell repertoires in cytomegalovirus infection. In the study overall: Both a matching HLA type and CMV infection were indicated by public TCR beta signatures.

TCRdb redid the calling of the reads with MiXCR, one entry per CDR3 protein. The sample includes roughly 570,000 distinct CDR3 sequences, approximately 40% seen only once; the top ten take around 48%. V shed 3 bases and J shed 3 bases, with 9 bases lying between them. The CDR3 consists of 14 residues. Germline V CDR1 and CDR2: MDHEN, SYDVKM. The source of this sequence is a human donor in good health (CMV status not recorded). Some clones in this sample may be carry-over from other donors' samples. This chain joins TRBV28 and TRBJ1-5; maybe TRBD1 (5 bases). This material consisted of cultured PBMCs, taken from culture after CMV antigen stimulation. The CDR3 reads CASSFGHLNQPQHF. DNA of the CDR3: TGTGCCAGCAGTTTTGGACACCTCAATCAGCCCCAGCATTTT.